This T cell receptor (beta chain) was profiled in a study of cytomegalovirus exposure and HLA in healthy donors. Points from the study as a whole: TCR clusters originating in the first cohort tended to co-occur in the roughly 110 validation repertoires, according to a later analysis.

The V gene end was trimmed by 3 bases and the J gene end by 0 bases; junction bases not matched to a gene: 6. The CDR3 contains 16 residues. Germline-derived CDR1 and CDR2 are KGHSH and LQKENI. Sequenced by immunoSEQ multiplex PCR; TCRdb stores in-frame clones only, minus some. The top ten clones hold 3% to 3.5% of a sample with more than 140,000 clones, about 89% of them seen once. Separation from the roughly 700-subject first cohort characterized the approximately 120-subject validation cohort, to which the donors belonged. In regard to this clone: What it binds is unknown.

This sequence originates from a woman younger than 35 in good health and CMV-seropositive. The sample consisted of PBMCs. The chain uses TRBV18 and TRBJ1-1; 8 bases fit TRBD1. CDR3: CASSPDRGGVNTEAFF. The CDR3, as DNA: TGTGCCAGCTCACCTGACAGGGGAGGGGTGAACACTGAAGCTTTCTTT.